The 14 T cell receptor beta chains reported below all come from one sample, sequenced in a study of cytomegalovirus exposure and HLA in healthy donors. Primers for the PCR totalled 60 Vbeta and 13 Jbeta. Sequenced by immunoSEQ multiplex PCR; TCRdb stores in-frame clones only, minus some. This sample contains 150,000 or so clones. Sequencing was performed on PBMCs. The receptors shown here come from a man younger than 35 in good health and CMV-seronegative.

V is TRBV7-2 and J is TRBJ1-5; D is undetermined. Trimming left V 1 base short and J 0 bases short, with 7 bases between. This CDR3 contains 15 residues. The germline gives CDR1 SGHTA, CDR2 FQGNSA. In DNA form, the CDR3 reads TGTGCCAGCAGCTTAGTGGTCGGTAGCAATCAGCCCCAGCATTTT. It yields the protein CASSLVVGSNQPQHF.

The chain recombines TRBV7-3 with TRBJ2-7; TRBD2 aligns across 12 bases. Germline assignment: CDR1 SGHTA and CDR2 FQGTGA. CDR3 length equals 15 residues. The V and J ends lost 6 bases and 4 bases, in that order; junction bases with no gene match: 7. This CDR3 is CASSPGLAGLYEQYF. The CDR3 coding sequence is TGTGCCAGCAGTCCTGGACTAGCGGGGCTGTACGAGCAGTACTTC.

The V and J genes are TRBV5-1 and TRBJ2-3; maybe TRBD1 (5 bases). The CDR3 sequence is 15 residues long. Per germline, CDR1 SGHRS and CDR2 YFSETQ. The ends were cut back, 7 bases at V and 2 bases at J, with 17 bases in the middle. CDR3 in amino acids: CASWVGASITDTQYF. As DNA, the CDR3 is TGCGCCAGCTGGGTAGGGGCCTCTATCACAGATACGCAGTATTTT.

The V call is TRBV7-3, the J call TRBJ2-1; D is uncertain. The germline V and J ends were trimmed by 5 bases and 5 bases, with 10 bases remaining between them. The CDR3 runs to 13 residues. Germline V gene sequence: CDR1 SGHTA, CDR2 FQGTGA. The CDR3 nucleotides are TGTGCCAGCAGCCCTGCGCCCCACAATGAGCAGTTCTTC. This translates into CASSPAPHNEQFF.

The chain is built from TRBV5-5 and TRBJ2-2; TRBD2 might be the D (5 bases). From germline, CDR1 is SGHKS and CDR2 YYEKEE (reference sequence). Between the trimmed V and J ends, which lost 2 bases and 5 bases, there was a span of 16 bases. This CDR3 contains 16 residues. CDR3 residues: CASSLLGVKATGELFF. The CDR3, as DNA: TGTGCCAGCAGCTTACTCGGGGTGAAGGCGACCGGGGAGCTGTTTTTT.

This chain's CDR3 is CASRNREGEKLFF. As DNA, the CDR3 is TGTGCCAGCAGAAACAGGGAGGGGGAAAAACTGTTTTTT. The chain has TRBV6-5 and TRBJ1-4; D may be TRBD1 (6 bases). CDR3 length equals 13 residues. V dropped 6 bases and J dropped 8 bases, with 13 bases sitting between them. CDR1 is MNHEY and CDR2 is SVGAGI in the germline V gene.

In nucleotides, the CDR3 is TGTGCCAGCAGCTCCGGGAGGGGATATGGCTACACCTTC. It translates to CASSSGRGYGYTF. The chain employs TRBV6-6 and TRBJ1-2; D is perhaps TRBD1 (5 bases). V lost 6 bases, J lost 5 bases, and 13 bases lay in between. Looked up from germline, CDR1 is MNHNY and CDR2 is SVGAGI (reference sequence). The CDR3 is 13 residues long.

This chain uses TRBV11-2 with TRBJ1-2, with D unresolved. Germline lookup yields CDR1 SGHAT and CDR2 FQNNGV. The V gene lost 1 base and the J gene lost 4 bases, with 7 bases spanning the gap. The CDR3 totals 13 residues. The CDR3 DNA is TGTGCCAGCAGCTTAGGGCTTTCCTATGGCTACACCTTC. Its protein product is CASSLGLSYGYTF.

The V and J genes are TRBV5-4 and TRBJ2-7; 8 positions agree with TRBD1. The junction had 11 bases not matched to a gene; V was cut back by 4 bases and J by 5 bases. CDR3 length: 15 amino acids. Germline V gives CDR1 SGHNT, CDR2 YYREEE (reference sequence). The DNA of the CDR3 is TGTGCCAGCAGCCGTACCGGACAGGGAAGGGACGAGCAGTACTTC. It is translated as CASSRTGQGRDEQYF.

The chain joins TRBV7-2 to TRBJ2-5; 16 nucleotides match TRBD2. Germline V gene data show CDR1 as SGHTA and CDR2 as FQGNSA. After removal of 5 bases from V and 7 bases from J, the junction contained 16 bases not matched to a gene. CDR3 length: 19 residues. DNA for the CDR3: TGTGCCAGCAGCGCGACGGGACTAGCGGGGGGGCCTGTCGCTGGGACCCAGTACTTC. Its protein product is CASSATGLAGGPVAGTQYF.

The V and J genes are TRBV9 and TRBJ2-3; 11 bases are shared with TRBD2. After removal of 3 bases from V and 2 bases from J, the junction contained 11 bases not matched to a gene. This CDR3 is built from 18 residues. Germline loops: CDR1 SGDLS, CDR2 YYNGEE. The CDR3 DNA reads TGTGCCAGCAGCGACTCCCCTCTAGCGGGGGGCCACACAGATACGCAGTATTTT. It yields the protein CASSDSPLAGGHTDTQYF.

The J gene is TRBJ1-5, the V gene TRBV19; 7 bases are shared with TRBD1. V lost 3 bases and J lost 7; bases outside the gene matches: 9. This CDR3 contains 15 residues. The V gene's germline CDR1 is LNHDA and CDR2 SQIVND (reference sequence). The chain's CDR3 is CASSMEGALGQPQHF. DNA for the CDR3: TGTGCCAGTAGTATGGAGGGGGCGTTAGGGCAGCCCCAGCATTTT.

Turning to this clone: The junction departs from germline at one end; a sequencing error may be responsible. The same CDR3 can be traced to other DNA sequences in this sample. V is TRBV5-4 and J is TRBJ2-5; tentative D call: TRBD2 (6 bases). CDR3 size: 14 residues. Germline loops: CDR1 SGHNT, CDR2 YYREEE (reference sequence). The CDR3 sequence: CASSLDGGAKTQYF. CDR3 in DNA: TGTGCCAGCAGCTTGGATGGCGGGGCAAAGACTCAGTACTTC. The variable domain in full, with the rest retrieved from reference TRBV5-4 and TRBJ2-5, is ETGVTQSPTHLIKTRGQQVTLRCSSQSGHNTVSWYQQALGQGPQFIFQYYREEENGRGNFPPRFSGLQFPNYSSELNVNALELDDSALYLCASSLDGGAKTQYFGPGTRLLVL.

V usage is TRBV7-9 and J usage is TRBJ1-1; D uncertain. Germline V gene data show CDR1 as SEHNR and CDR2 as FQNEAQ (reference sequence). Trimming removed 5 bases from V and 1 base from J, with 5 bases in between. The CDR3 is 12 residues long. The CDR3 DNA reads TGTGCCAGCAGCCGGGAGAACACTGAAGCTTTCTTT. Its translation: CASSRENTEAFF.